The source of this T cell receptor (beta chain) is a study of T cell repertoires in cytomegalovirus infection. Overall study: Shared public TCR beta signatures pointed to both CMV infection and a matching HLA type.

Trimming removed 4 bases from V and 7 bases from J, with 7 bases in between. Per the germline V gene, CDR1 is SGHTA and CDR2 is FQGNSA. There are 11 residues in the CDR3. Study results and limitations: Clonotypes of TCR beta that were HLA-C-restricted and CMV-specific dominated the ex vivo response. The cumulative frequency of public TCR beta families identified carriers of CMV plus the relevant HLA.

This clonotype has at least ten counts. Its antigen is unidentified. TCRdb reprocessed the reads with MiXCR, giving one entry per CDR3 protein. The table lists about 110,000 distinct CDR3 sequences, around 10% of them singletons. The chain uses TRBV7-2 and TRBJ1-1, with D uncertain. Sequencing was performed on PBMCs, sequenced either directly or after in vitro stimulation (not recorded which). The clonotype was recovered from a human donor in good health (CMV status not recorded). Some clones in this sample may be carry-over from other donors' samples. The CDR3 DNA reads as TGTGCCAGCAGCTCTGGGTTTGAAGCTTTCTTT. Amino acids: CASSSGFEAFF.